These 15 T cell receptor beta chains were all obtained from the same sample, sequenced in a study of vaccination effects on CD4 cells after COVID-19. Culturing for about ten days preceded CD4+ T cell isolation. Of the BNT162b2 and mRNA-1273 vaccines, participants received two doses of one or the other. Only in-frame clones appear in the TCRdb table, and some are missing; sequencing was by immunoSEQ multiplex PCR. The table shows approximately 29,000 clones, with 70% to 75% occurring only once. Their antigen targets remain unknown. The source material was CD4+ T cells from PBMCs cultured without peptide, sampled after COVID-19 vaccination. Source of these receptors: a human donor who received a COVID-19 vaccine.

The CDR3 coding sequence is TGCGCCAGCAGCTTGGCAGGAGGTGGAAACACCATATATTTT. Translating it yields CASSLAGGGNTIYF. The V call is TRBV5-1, the J call TRBJ1-3; no clear D. This CDR3 has 14 residues. V shed 0 bases and J shed 3 bases, with 7 bases lying between them. From germline, CDR1 is SGHRS and CDR2 YFSETQ.

The chain employs TRBV28 and TRBJ1-5; D ambiguous. This CDR3 has 14 residues. Germline CDR1 MDHEN, CDR2 SYDVKM. The V and J ends lost 6 bases and 4 bases respectively, with 13 bases between them. CDR3 sequence (DNA): TGTGCCAGCAGCCTAGTACAGCGAAATCAGCCCCAGCATTTT. Protein: CASSLVQRNQPQHF.

V is TRBV6-5 and J is TRBJ1-2, with D possibly being TRBD1 (5 bases). V lost 0 bases to trimming and J lost 4 bases, with 15 bases between them. There are 16 residues in the CDR3. Germline V gene lookup returns CDR1 MNHEY and CDR2 SVGAGI. DNA of the CDR3: TGTGCCAGCAGTTACTCGTGGGGCCAGGGCCCCTATGGCTACACCTTC. It translates to CASSYSWGQGPYGYTF.

The chain links TRBV5-1 to TRBJ2-3; 7 nucleotides line up with TRBD2. CDR1 is SGHRS and CDR2 is YFSETQ in the germline V gene. Losses at the gene ends were 3 bases for V and 6 bases for J; bases not matched to a gene: 10. The CDR3 runs to 15 residues. CDR3 DNA: TGCGCCAGCAGCTCTCGGACTAGTGAAAGCGATACGCAGTATTTT. Its translation: CASSSRTSESDTQYF.

The rearrangement uses TRBV30 and TRBJ1-2, with D perhaps TRBD1 (6 bases). In germline, CDR1 is GTSNPN, CDR2 SVGIG (reference sequence). The germline V and J ends were trimmed by 8 bases and 8 bases, with 12 bases remaining between them. CDR3 size: 10 residues. The CDR3 coding sequence is TGTGCCCTGGGGGCGGGAGGCTACACCTTC. This translates into CALGAGGYTF.

In its sample, this clone was seen once. The chain couples TRBV3-1 (or the pseudogene TRBV3-2) to TRBJ2-3; D not certain. This CDR3 is built from 13 residues. Germline loops: CDR1 LGHDT, CDR2 YNNKEL (reference sequence). Trimming stripped 5 bases from V and 4 bases from J, with 10 bases between. The CDR3 nucleotides are TGTGCCAGCAGCGCGAGACTTTCAGATACGCAGTATTTT. This encodes CASSARLSDTQYF.

This clone was seen more than once but under ten times. V usage is TRBV25-1 and J usage is TRBJ1-2; no clear D gene. Trimming stripped 4 bases from V and 8 bases from J, with 8 bases between. The germline CDR1 and CDR2 sequences are MGHDK and SYGVNS. This CDR3 is built from 11 residues. CDR3 in DNA: TGTGCCAGCAGTGCCTCCGTGGGCTACACCTTC. The encoded protein is CASSASVGYTF.

V and J are TRBV7-8 and TRBJ1-1, with 7 bases matching TRBD1. CDR3 length: 14 amino acids. Germline V gene sequence: CDR1 SGHVS, CDR2 FQNEAQ. V was pared by 5 bases and J by 6 bases, with 9 bases of the junction left unmatched. The CDR3 protein is CASSPQKGQAEAFF. The CDR3 bases are TGTGCCAGCAGCCCACAAAAAGGACAGGCTGAAGCTTTCTTT.

The chain combines TRBV12-3 or TRBV12-4 with TRBJ1-2; perhaps TRBD1 as D (5 bases). The length of the CDR3 is 12 residues. Trimming removed 6 bases from V and 5 bases from J, with 10 bases in between. CDR3 DNA sequence: TGTGCCAGCAGAATCGGGGGTTATGGCTACACCTTC. Translation: CASRIGGYGYTF.

This sequence joins TRBV6-1 and TRBJ2-3; TRBD2 matches 12 bases. The CDR3 sequence is 15 residues long. V was pared by 2 bases and J by 4 bases, with 1 base of the junction left unmatched. Germline values: CDR1 MNHNS, CDR2 SASEGT. Here the CDR3 reads CASSELAGGPDTQYF. For the CDR3, the DNA is TGTGCCAGCAGTGAACTAGCGGGAGGGCCAGATACGCAGTATTTT.

V and J are TRBV4-2 and TRBJ2-1; possibly TRBD2 for D (5 bases). The germline V gene encodes CDR1 LGHNA and CDR2 YNFKEQ. V lost 7 bases and J lost 5, with 21 bases in between. This CDR3 spans 16 amino acids. The chain's CDR3 is CASTLDFSAAHNEQFF. CDR3 sequence (DNA): TGTGCCAGCACCTTAGACTTTAGCGCGGCCCACAATGAGCAGTTCTTC.

The chain has TRBV12-5 and TRBJ2-7, with a possible D match to TRBD1 (5 bases). Trimming took 0 bases from V and 8 from J, leaving 11 bases between them. The CDR3 sequence is 13 residues long. Germline CDR1 LGHNT, CDR2 FRNRAP. The CDR3 nucleotides read TGTGCTAGTGGTTTGGTACCAGGGCCAAAGCAGTACTTC. Protein product: CASGLVPGPKQYF.

This chain uses TRBV2 with TRBJ2-7, with D perhaps matching TRBD2 (6 bases). Germline loops: CDR1 SNHLY, CDR2 FYNNEI. Trimming shortened V by 8 bases and J by 4 bases, and 15 bases separated the two germline ends. The CDR3 is 13 residues long. This chain's CDR3 is CASYGGLSYEQYF. The CDR3 bases are TGTGCCAGCTACGGGGGACTCTCTTACGAGCAGTACTTC. Filled out from reference TRBV2 and TRBJ2-7, the complete variable domain reads EPEVTQTPSHQVTQMGQEVILRCVPISNHLYFYWYRQILGQKVEFLVSFYNNEISEKSEIFDDQFSVERPDGSNFTLKIRSTKLEDSAMYFCASYGGLSYEQYFGPGTRLTVT.

The gene calls are TRBV4-3 and TRBJ1-1, with D unclear. The CDR3 consists of 13 residues. Per germline, CDR1 LGHNA and CDR2 YSLEER. Between the trimmed V and J ends, which lost 0 bases and 4 bases, there was a span of 6 bases. The CDR3 loop reads CASSQEWATEAFF. As DNA, the CDR3 is TGCGCCAGCAGCCAAGAATGGGCCACTGAAGCTTTCTTT.

CDR3 sequence reads: CASSLGSGTKDEQFF. CDR3 in DNA: TGCGCCAGCAGCTTGGGGAGCGGGACTAAGGATGAGCAGTTCTTC. The gene calls are TRBV5-1 and TRBJ2-1, with TRBD2 matching over 7 bases. This CDR3 region has 15 residues. Trimming took 0 bases from V and 8 from J; bases not matched to a gene: 8. Germline V gene sequence: CDR1 SGHRS, CDR2 YFSETQ.